The clone carrying this T cell receptor beta chain was seen repeatedly, ten times or more. What it binds is not known. The data belong to a study of neurological immune-mediated disorders. Broader study findings: HTLV-1-associated myelopathy had the most TCR clonal expansion, and multiple sclerosis had the least, less than healthy controls.

TCRdb redid the calling of the 5' RACE reads with MiXCR, one entry per CDR3 protein. There are 55,000 to 75,000 distinct CDR3 sequences in the sample; around 2.3% occur only once, and around 3% lies in the top ten. The material sequenced was PBMCs. This clonotype was sampled from a man aged 50 or older with multiple sclerosis.

CDR3 coding DNA: TGCGCCAGCAGCTCGGCCCTGGACAACAATTCACCCCTCCACTTT. Translating gives CASSSALDNNSPLHF. The chain carries TRBV5-1 and TRBJ1-6, with D possibly TRBD1 on 5 matching bases. Germline assignment: CDR1 SGHRS and CDR2 YFSETQ. The CDR3 runs to 15 residues. With 3 bases removed from V and 7 bases from J, the gap between germline ends came to 14 bases.